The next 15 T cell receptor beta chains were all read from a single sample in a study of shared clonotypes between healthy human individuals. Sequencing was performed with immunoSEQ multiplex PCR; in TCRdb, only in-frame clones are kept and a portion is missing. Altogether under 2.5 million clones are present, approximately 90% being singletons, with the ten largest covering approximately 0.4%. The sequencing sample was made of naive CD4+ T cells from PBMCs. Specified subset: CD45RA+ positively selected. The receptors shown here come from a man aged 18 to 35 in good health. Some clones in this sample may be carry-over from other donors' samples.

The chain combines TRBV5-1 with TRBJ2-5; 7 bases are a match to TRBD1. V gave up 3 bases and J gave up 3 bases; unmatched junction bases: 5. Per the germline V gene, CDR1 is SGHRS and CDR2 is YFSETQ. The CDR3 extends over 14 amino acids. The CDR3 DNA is TGCGCCAGCAGCTACAGGGGTGGAGAAGAGACCCAGTACTTC. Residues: CASSYRGGEETQYF.

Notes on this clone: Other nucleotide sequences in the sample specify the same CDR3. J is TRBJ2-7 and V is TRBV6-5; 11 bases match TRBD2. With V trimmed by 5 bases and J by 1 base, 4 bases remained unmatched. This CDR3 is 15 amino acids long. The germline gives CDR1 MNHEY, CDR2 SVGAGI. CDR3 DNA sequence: TGTGCCAGCAGTCCGAGACTAGCGGGGTCCTACGAGCAGTACTTC. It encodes CASSPRLAGSYEQYF.

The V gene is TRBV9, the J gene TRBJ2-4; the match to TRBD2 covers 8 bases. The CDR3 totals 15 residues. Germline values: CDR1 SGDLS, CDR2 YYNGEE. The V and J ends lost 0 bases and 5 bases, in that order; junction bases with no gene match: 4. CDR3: CASSVAGGPENIQYF. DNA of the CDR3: TGTGCCAGCAGCGTAGCGGGAGGGCCAGAAAACATTCAGTACTTC.

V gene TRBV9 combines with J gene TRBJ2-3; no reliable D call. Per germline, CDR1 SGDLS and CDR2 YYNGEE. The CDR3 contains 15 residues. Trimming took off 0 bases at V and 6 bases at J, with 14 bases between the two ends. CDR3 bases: TGTGCCAGCAGCGTAGATGGCGCGCGATCGGATACGCAGTATTTT. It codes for CASSVDGARSDTQYF.

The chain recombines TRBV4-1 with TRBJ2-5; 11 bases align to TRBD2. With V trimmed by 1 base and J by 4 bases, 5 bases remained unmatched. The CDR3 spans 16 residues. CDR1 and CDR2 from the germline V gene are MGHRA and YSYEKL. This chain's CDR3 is CASSQALAGVVETQYF. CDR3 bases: TGCGCCAGCAGCCAAGCACTAGCGGGAGTTGTAGAGACCCAGTACTTC.

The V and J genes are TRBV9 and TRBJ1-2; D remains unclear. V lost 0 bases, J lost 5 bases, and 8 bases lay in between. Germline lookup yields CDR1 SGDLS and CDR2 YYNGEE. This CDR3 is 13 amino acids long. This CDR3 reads CASSVGSTYGYTF. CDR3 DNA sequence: TGTGCCAGCAGCGTAGGGTCGACGTATGGCTACACCTTC.

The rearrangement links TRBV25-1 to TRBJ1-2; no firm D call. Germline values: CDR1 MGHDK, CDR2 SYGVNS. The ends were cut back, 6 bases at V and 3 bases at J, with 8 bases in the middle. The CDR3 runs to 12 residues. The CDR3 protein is CASSGPDYGYTF. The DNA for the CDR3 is TGTGCCAGCAGCGGACCGGACTATGGCTACACCTTC.

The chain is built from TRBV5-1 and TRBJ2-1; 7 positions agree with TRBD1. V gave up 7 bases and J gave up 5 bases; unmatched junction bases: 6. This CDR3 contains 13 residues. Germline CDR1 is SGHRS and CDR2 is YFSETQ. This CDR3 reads CASQGDLNNEQFF. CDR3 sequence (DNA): TGCGCCAGCCAGGGGGACCTGAACAATGAGCAGTTCTTC.

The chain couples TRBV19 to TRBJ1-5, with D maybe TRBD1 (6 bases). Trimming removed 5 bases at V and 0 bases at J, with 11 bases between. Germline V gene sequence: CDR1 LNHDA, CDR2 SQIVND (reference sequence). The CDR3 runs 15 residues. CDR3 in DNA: TGTGCCAGTAGTCAAGCAGGGGTTAGCAATCAGCCCCAGCATTTT. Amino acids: CASSQAGVSNQPQHF.

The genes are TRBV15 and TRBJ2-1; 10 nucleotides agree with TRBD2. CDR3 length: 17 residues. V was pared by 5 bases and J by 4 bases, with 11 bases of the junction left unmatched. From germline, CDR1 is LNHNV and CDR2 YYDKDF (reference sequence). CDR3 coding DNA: TGTGCCACCAGCCGAAACCCCGGGACTAGCGTTTACAATGAGCAGTTCTTC. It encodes CATSRNPGTSVYNEQFF.

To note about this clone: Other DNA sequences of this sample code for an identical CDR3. In nucleotides, the CDR3 is TGCAGCGTGGTGGGGGCGGAGACCCAGTACTTC. The encoded protein is CSVVGAETQYF. V gene TRBV29-1 combines with J gene TRBJ2-5, with a weak D call TRBD1 (6 bases). The CDR3 extends over 11 amino acids. The ends were cut back, 6 bases at V and 5 bases at J, with 10 bases in the middle. The germline CDR1 and CDR2 sequences are SQVTM and ANQGSEA.

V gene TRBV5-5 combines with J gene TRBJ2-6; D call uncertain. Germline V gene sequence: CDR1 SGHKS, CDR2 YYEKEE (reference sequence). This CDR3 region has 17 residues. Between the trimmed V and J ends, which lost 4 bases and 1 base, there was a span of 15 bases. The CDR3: CASSTLGSESGANVLTF. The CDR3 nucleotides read TGTGCCAGCAGCACTCTGGGGTCTGAATCTGGGGCCAACGTCCTGACTTTC.

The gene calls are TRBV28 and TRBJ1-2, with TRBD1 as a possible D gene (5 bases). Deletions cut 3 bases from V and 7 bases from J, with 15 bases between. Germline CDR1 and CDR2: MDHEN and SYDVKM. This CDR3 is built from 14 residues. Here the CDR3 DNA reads TGTGCCAGCAGTTTCCCGGACAAAAAAAGTGGCTACACCTTC. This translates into CASSFPDKKSGYTF.

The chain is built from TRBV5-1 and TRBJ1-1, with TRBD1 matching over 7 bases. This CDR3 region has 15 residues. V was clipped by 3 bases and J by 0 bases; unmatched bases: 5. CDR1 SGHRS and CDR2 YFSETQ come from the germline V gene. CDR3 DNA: TGCGCCAGCAGCTACGGGACAGCCATGAACACTGAAGCTTTCTTT. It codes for CASSYGTAMNTEAFF.

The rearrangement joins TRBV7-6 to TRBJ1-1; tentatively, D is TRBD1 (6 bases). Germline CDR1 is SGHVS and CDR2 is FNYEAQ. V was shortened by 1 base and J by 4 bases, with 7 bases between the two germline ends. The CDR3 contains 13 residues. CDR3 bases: TGTGCCAGCAGCTTAGAACAGGGCACTGAAGCTTTCTTT. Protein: CASSLEQGTEAFF. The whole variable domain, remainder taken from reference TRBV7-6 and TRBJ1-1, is GAGVSQSPRYKVTKRGQDVALRCDPISGHVSLYWYRQALGQGPEFLTYFNYEAQQDKSGLPNDRFSAERPEGSISTLTIQRTEQRDSAMYRCASSLEQGTEAFFGQGTRLTVV.